This entry features one T cell receptor beta chain sequence. Its antigen is currently unknown. The sequence runs out 3 residues before the end of the CDR3; the remainder is reconstructed from the germline J gene. The data stem from a study of T cells in women clearing cervical HPV infection. Study-level results: Repertoire richness, not evenness, was significantly elevated in CIN3+ cases versus controls.

Germline values: CDR1 DFQATT, CDR2 SNEGSKA (reference sequence). V lost 5 bases, J lost 0 bases, and 13 bases stayed unmatched. The CDR3 has 17 residues. Sequencing used immunoSEQ multiplex PCR; TCRdb keeps in-frame clones, though not all of them. Across 25,000 to 35,000 clones, the top ten clones capture roughly 20% of the sample. The receptor comes from a woman aged 18 to 75 with a cervical HPV16 infection that either progressed to CIN3+ or cleared (not recorded which). Sequencing was performed on blood buffy coat. The J gene is TRBJ1-1, the V gene TRBV20-1, with 9 bases matching TRBD1. The sequenced part of the CDR3 DNA is TGCAGTGCTCCCTTAAGGGACAGGGAGTATATGAACACTGAA. As protein: CSAPLRDREYMNTE. The entire CDR3 protein reads CSAPLRDREYMNTEAFF.